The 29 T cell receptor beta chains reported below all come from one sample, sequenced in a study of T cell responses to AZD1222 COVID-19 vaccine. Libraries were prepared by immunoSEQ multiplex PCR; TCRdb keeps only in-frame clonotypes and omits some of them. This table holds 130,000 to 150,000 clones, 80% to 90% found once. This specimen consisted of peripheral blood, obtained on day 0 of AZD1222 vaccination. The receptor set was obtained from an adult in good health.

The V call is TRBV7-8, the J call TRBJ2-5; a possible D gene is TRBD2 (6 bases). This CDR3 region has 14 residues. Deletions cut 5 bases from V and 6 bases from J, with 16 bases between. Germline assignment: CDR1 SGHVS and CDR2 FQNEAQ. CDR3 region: CASSPMGGVQTQYF. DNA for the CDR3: TGTGCCAGCAGCCCCATGGGCGGGGTGCAGACCCAGTACTTC.

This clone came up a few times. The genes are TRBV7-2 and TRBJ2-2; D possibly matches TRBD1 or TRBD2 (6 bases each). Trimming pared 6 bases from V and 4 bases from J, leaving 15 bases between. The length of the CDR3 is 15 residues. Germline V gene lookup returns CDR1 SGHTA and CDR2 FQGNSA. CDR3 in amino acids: CASSKPGAGTGELFF. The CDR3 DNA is TGTGCCAGCAGTAAGCCGGGGGCGGGCACCGGGGAGCTGTTTTTT.

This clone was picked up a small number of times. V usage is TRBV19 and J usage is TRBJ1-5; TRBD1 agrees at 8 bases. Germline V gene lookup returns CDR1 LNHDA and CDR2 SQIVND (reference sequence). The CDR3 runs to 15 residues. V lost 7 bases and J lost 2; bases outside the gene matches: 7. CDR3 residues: CASNKDRAGNQPQHF. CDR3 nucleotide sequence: TGTGCCAGTAATAAGGACAGGGCGGGCAATCAGCCCCAGCATTTT. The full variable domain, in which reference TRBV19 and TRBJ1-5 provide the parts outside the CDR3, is DGGITQSPKYLFRKEGQNVTLSCEQNLNHDAMYWYRQDPGQGLRLIYYSQIVNDFQKGDIAEGYSVSREKKESFPLTVTSAQKNPTAFYLCASNKDRAGNQPQHFGDGTRLSIL.

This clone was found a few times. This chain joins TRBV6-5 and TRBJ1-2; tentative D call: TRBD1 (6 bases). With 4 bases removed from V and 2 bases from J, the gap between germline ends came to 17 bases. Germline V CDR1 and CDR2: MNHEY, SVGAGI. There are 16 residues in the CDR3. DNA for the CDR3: TGTGCCAGCAGTTCAAGGGGGGGCGAAAACAACTATGGCTACACCTTC. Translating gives CASSSRGGENNYGYTF.

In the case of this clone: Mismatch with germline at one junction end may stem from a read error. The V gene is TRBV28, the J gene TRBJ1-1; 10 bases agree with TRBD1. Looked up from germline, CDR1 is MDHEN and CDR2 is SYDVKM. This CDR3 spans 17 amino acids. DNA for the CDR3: TGTGCCAGTAGTTTGTGGGCCGGGACAGGGGCGAACACTGAAGCTTTCTTT. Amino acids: CASSLWAGTGANTEAFF.

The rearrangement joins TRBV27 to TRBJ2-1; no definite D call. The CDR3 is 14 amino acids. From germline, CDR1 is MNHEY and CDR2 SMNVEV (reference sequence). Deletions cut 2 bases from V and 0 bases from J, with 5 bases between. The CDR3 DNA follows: TGTGCCAGCAGTTTAGGAAGCTCCTACAATGAGCAGTTCTTC. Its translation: CASSLGSSYNEQFF.

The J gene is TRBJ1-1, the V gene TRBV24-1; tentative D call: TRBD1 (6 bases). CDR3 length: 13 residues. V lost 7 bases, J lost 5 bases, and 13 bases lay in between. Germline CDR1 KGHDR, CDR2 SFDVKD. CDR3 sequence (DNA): TGTGCCACCAGGGCAGGGGAGGTGACTGAAGCTTTCTTT. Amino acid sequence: CATRAGEVTEAFF.

The CDR3 sequence is CAAGDTGELFF. CDR3 nucleotides: TGTGCTGCGGGGGATACCGGGGAGCTGTTTTTT. The chain links TRBV12-3 or TRBV12-4 to TRBJ2-2; 7 positions match TRBD2. The CDR3 is made up of 11 amino acids.

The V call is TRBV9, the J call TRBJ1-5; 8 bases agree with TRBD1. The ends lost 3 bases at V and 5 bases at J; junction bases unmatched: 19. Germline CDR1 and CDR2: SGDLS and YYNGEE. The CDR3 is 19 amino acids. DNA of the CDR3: TGTGCCAGCAGCGCCAACCCCGAGCGACAGGGGCCTACGCATCAGCCCCAGCATTTT. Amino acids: CASSANPERQGPTHQPQHF. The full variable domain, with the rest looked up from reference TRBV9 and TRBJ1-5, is DSGVTQTPKHLITATGQRVTLRCSPRSGDLSVYWYQQSLDQGLQFLIQYYNGEERAKGNILERFSAQQFPDLHSELNLSSLELGDSALYFCASSANPERQGPTHQPQHFGDGTRLSIL.

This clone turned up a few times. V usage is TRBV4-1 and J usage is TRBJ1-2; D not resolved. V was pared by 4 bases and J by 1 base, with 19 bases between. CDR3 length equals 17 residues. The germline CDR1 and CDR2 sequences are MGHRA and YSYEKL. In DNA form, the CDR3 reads TGCGCCAGCAGCCCAGTTATCCGAAGCCGATATAACTATGGCTACACCTTC. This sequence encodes CASSPVIRSRYNYGYTF.

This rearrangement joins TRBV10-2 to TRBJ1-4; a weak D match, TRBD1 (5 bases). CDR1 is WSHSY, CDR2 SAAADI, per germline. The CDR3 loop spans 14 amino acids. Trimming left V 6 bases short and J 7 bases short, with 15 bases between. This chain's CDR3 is CASRTESAGEKLFF. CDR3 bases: TGCGCCAGCAGGACAGAGTCCGCCGGTGAAAAACTGTTTTTT.

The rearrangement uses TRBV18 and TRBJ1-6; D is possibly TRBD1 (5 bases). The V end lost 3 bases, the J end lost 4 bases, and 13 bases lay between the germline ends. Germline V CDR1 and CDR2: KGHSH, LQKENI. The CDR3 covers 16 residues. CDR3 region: CASSPQGEVYNSPLHF. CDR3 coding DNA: TGTGCCAGCTCACCCCAGGGAGAAGTTTATAATTCACCCCTCCACTTT.

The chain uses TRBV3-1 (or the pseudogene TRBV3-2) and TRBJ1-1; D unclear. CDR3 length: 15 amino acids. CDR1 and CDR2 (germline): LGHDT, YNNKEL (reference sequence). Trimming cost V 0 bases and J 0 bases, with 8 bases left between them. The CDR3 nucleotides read TGTGCCAGCAGCCAAGACCTAGGGATGAACACTGAAGCTTTCTTT. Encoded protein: CASSQDLGMNTEAFF.

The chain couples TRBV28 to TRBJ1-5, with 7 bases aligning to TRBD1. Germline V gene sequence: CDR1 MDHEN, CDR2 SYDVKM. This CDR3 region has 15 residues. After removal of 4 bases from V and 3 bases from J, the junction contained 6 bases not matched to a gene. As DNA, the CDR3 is TGTGCCAGCAGTTCACGACAGGGCTTCAATCAGCCCCAGCATTTT. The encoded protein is CASSSRQGFNQPQHF.

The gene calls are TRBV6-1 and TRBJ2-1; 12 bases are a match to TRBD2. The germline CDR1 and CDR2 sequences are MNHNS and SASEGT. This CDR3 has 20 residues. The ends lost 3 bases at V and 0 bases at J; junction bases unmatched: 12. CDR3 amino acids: CASSDPGLAGPPSSYNEQFF. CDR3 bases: TGTGCCAGCAGTGATCCCGGACTAGCGGGGCCACCAAGCTCCTACAATGAGCAGTTCTTC.

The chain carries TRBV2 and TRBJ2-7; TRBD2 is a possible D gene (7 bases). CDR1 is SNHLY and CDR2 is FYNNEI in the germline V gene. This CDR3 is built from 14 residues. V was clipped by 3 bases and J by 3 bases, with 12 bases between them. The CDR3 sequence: CASSDGGAGYEQYF. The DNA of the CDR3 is TGTGCCAGCAGTGATGGGGGGGCTGGCTACGAGCAGTACTTC. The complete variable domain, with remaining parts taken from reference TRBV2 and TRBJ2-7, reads EPEVTQTPSHQVTQMGQEVILRCVPISNHLYFYWYRQILGQKVEFLVSFYNNEISEKSEIFDDQFSVERPDGSNFTLKIRSTKLEDSAMYFCASSDGGAGYEQYFGPGTRLTVT.

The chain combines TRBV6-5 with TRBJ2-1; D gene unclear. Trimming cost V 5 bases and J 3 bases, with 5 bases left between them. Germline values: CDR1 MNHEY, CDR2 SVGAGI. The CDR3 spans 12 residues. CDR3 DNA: TGTGCCAGCAGTAGGGACTACAATGAGCAGTTCTTC. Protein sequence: CASSRDYNEQFF.

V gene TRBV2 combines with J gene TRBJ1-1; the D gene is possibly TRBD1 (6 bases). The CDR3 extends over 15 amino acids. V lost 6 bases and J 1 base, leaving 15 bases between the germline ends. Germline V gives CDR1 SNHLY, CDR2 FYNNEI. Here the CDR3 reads CASRAATGGNTEAFF. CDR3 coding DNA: TGTGCCAGCAGGGCGGCGACAGGAGGGAACACTGAAGCTTTCTTT.

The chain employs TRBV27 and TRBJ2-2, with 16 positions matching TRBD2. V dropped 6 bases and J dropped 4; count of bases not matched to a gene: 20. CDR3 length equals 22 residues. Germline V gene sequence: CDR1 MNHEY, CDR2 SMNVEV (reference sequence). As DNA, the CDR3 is TGTGCCAGCAGGCCGCACCCGGGACTAGCGGGGGGGGTAGCTTCGGGCACCGGGGAGCTGTTTTTT. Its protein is CASRPHPGLAGGVASGTGELFF.

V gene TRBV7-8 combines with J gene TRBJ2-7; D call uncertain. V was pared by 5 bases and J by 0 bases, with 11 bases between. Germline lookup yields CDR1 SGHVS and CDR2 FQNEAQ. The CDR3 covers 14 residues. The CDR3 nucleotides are TGTGCCAGCAGCGAAACAACCCCCTCCTACGAGCAGTACTTC. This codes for CASSETTPSYEQYF.

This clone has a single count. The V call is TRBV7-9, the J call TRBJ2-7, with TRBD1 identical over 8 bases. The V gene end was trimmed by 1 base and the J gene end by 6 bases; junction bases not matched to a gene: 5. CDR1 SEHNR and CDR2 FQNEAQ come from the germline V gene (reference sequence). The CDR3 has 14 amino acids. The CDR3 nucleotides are TGTGCCAGCAGCTTAGGGACAGGGCTTTCCGAGCAGTACTTC. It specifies CASSLGTGLSEQYF.

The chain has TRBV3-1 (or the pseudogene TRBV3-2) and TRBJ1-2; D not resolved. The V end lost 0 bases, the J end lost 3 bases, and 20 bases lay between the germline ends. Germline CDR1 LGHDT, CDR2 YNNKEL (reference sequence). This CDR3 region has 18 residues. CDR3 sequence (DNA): TGTGCCAGCAGCCAAGACCGGCGGGGTTCAGGATCGGACTATGGCTACACCTTC. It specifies CASSQDRRGSGSDYGYTF.

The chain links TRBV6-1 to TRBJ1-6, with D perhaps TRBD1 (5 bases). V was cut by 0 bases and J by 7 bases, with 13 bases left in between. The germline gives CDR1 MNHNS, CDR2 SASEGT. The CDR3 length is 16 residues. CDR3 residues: CASSEAPRVRNSPLHF. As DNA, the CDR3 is TGTGCCAGCAGTGAAGCCCCCAGGGTGAGAAATTCACCCCTCCACTTT.

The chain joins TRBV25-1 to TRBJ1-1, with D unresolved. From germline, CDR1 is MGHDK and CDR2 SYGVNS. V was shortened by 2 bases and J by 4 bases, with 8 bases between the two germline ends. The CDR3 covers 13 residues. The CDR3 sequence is CASSEGRGTEAFF. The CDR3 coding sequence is TGTGCCAGCAGTGAAGGTCGGGGCACTGAAGCTTTCTTT.

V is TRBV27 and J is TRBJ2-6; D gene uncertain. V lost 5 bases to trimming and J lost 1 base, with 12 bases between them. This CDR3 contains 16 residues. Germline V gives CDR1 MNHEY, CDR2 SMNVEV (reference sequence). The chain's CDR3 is CASSPRQSSGANVLTF. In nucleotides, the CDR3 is TGTGCCAGCAGTCCCCGGCAGAGTTCTGGGGCCAACGTCCTGACTTTC.

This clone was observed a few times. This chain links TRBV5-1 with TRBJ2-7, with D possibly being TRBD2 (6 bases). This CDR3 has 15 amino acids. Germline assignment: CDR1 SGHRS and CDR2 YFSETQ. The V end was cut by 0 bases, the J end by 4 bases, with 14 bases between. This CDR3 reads CASSLVAGSGYEQYF. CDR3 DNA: TGCGCCAGCAGCTTGGTGGCGGGATCCGGATACGAGCAGTACTTC.

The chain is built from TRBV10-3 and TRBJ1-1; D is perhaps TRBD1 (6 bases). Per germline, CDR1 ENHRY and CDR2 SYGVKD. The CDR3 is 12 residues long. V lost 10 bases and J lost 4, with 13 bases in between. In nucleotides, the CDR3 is TGTGCCACCGGACAGTCCGGCACTGAAGCTTTCTTT. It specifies CATGQSGTEAFF.

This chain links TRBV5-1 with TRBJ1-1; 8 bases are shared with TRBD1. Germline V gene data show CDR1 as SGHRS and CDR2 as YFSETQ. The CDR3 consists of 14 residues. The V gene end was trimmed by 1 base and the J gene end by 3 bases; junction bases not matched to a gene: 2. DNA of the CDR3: TGCGCCAGCAGCTTGAAGGACAGGGACACTGAAGCTTTCTTT. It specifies CASSLKDRDTEAFF.

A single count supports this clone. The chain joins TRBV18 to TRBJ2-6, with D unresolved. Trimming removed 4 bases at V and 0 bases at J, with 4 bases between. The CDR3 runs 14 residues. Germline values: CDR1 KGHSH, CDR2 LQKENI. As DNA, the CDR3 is TGTGCCAGCTCACGTTGCTCTGGGGCCAACGTCCTGACTTTC. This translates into CASSRCSGANVLTF.